Listed here are 19 T cell receptor beta chains from one sample, sequenced in a study of control samples from healthy donors and cancer patients. Only in-frame clones appear in the TCRdb table, and some are missing; sequencing was by immunoSEQ multiplex PCR. The table lists more than 70,000 clones, around 92% of them singletons, with around 19% in the top ten. Source material: PBMCs. All receptors come from a man aged 55 to 70 with lung cancer.

The chain joins TRBV7-9 to TRBJ1-2; a possible D gene is TRBD1 (6 bases). CDR3 length: 17 residues. CDR1 SEHNR and CDR2 FQNEAQ come from the germline V gene (reference sequence). Trimming shortened V by 5 bases and J by 1 base, and 20 bases separated the two germline ends. DNA of the CDR3: TGTGCCAGCAGCCCATGGAGGGGGGACGTCTATAACTATGGCTACACCTTC. It encodes CASSPWRGDVYNYGYTF.

The chain links TRBV7-3 to TRBJ2-1; D may match TRBD1 or TRBD2 (5 bases each). Germline V gives CDR1 SGHTA, CDR2 FQGTGA. V was clipped by 3 bases and J by 4 bases, with 10 bases between them. The CDR3 contains 14 residues. CDR3 residues: CASSLGREYNEQFF. The CDR3 DNA follows: TGTGCCAGCAGCTTGGGACGGGAATACAATGAGCAGTTCTTC.

The V call is TRBV5-6, the J call TRBJ2-5; D gene unclear. This CDR3 comprises 13 residues. V lost 1 base to trimming and J lost 2 bases, with 6 bases between them. Germline V gene lookup returns CDR1 SGHDT and CDR2 YYEEEE. CDR3 sequence: CASSLYNQETQYF. DNA of the CDR3: TGTGCCAGCAGCTTGTATAATCAAGAGACCCAGTACTTC.

The rearrangement joins TRBV3-1 (or the pseudogene TRBV3-2) to TRBJ2-1; the match to TRBD2 covers 11 bases. Germline V gene data show CDR1 as LGHDT and CDR2 as YNNKEL (reference sequence). V shed 4 bases and J 9 bases; nucleotides not matched to a gene: 11. CDR3 length: 16 amino acids. The CDR3 sequence: CASSLISGGAYSEQFF. CDR3 nucleotide sequence: TGTGCCAGCAGCCTAATTAGCGGGGGGGCTTATAGTGAGCAGTTCTTC.

The chain's CDR3 is CASSSGTRRQFF. The CDR3 coding sequence is TGTGCCAGCAGCTCCGGGACTAGAAGGCAGTTCTTC. This rearrangement joins TRBV3-1 (or the pseudogene TRBV3-2) to TRBJ2-1; 8 bases fit TRBD2. V trimming: 5 bases; J trimming: 12 bases; junction bases outside the gene matches: 6. Per the germline V gene, CDR1 is LGHDT and CDR2 is YNNKEL (reference sequence). The CDR3 runs to 12 residues.

The chain combines TRBV15 with TRBJ1-5; D unclear. V was pared by 0 bases and J by 6 bases, with 12 bases between. This CDR3 has 15 amino acids. The germline V gene has CDR1 LNHNV and CDR2 YYDKDF (reference sequence). The DNA for the CDR3 is TGTGCCACCAGCAGAGAAAATGAGGGAGTTCAGCCCCAGCATTTT. Protein: CATSRENEGVQPQHF.

V is TRBV5-1 and J is TRBJ2-3, with D perhaps being TRBD1 or TRBD2 (5 bases each). Per germline, CDR1 SGHRS and CDR2 YFSETQ. The CDR3 is made up of 15 amino acids. V was clipped by 1 base and J by 2 bases, with 11 bases between them. CDR3 region: CASSLSWGNTDTQYF. CDR3 sequence (DNA): TGCGCCAGCAGCTTGTCATGGGGGAACACAGATACGCAGTATTTT.

This rearrangement joins TRBV2 to TRBJ2-3; 10 bases match TRBD1. The germline V gene has CDR1 SNHLY and CDR2 FYNNEI. The CDR3 has 16 residues. Unmatched junction bases numbered 5, after V lost 5 bases and J lost 0 bases. CDR3 nucleotide sequence: TGTGCCAGCAGTCGAGGGACAGGGGCTAGCACAGATACGCAGTATTTT. It translates to CASSRGTGASTDTQYF.

This chain joins TRBV24-1 and TRBJ2-3; D gene unclear. Trimming shortened V by 5 bases and J by 6 bases, and 14 bases separated the two germline ends. Germline V gene data show CDR1 as KGHDR and CDR2 as SFDVKD. CDR3 length: 14 residues. The CDR3 is CATSVGGNFDTQYF. The CDR3 bases are TGTGCCACCAGTGTAGGTGGGAACTTCGATACGCAGTATTTT.

The chain joins TRBV30 to TRBJ1-4; the D is unclear. CDR3 length equals 15 residues. The germline CDR1 and CDR2 sequences are GTSNPN and SVGIG (reference sequence). Trimming took 0 bases from V and 1 from J, leaving 9 bases between them. As DNA, the CDR3 is TGTGCCTGGAGTGTACAAGAGGGAACTAATGAAAAACTGTTTTTT. Translation gives CAWSVQEGTNEKLFF.

The chain couples TRBV9 to TRBJ2-5; 9 bases line up with TRBD2. V was pared by 0 bases and J by 1 base, with 13 bases of the junction left unmatched. The CDR3 runs 19 residues. From germline, CDR1 is SGDLS and CDR2 YYNGEE. In DNA, the CDR3 is TGTGCCAGCAGCGTAGAGGGCGGCGGGGCGGGGGGGCTCCAAGAGACCCAGTACTTC. This translates into CASSVEGGGAGGLQETQYF.

This chain joins TRBV5-3 and TRBJ2-5, with 8 bases matching TRBD2. TRBV5-3 is noted as an ORF with a role that remains uncertain. The CDR3 totals 14 residues. J was trimmed by 3 bases and V by 4 bases; bases with no gene match: 5. The CDR3 sequence is CARSTGTREETQYF. CDR3 sequence (DNA): TGTGCCAGAAGCACAGGGACTAGGGAAGAGACCCAGTACTTC.

This clone was seen a single time. This chain connects TRBV5-5 to TRBJ1-4; D is unclear. The V end was cut by 0 bases, the J end by 0 bases, with 3 bases between. The CDR3 consists of 14 residues. CDR1 and CDR2 from the germline V gene are SGHKS and YYEKEE (reference sequence). As DNA, the CDR3 is TGTGCCAGCAGCTTGGTGGCAACTAATGAAAAACTGTTTTTT. This encodes CASSLVATNEKLFF.

The chain joins TRBV14 to TRBJ1-1; the D is unclear. The germline V and J ends were trimmed by 4 bases and 2 bases, with 8 bases remaining between them. The CDR3 sequence is 13 residues long. Germline assignment: CDR1 SGHDN and CDR2 FVKESK. The CDR3 sequence is CASSLIKNTEAFF. Written as DNA, the CDR3 is TGTGCCAGCAGCCTTATAAAAAACACTGAAGCTTTCTTT.

The chain joins TRBV2 to TRBJ2-3, with D perhaps TRBD1 (6 bases). V lost 8 bases and J lost 2, with 17 bases in between. CDR1 and CDR2 from the germline V gene are SNHLY and FYNNEI. This CDR3 has 15 amino acids. The CDR3 coding sequence is TGTGCCAGCTCACCTATGGGACAAGACACAGATACGCAGTATTTT. Protein product: CASSPMGQDTDTQYF.

The count of this clone is one. V is TRBV24-1 and J is TRBJ2-3, with D possibly TRBD2 on 6 matching bases. The CDR3 is made up of 17 amino acids. Germline loops: CDR1 KGHDR, CDR2 SFDVKD. Trimming stripped 3 bases from V and 5 bases from J, with 20 bases between. The CDR3 DNA reads as TGTGCCACCAGTGATCTCCGGGACTCGGGCGGGATAGATACGCAGTATTTT. Protein product: CATSDLRDSGGIDTQYF.

The chain is built from TRBV12-3 or TRBV12-4 and TRBJ1-3; no clear D. The V gene lost 6 bases and the J gene lost 1 base, with 7 bases spanning the gap. CDR3 length equals 13 residues. This CDR3 reads CASSNGSGNTIYF. The CDR3 nucleotides read TGTGCCAGCAGCAACGGATCTGGAAACACCATATATTTT.

V gene TRBV6-2 or TRBV6-3 combines with J gene TRBJ2-7; maybe TRBD1 (6 bases). There are 16 residues in the CDR3. Germline CDR1 is MNHEY and CDR2 is SVGEGT. The germline V and J ends were trimmed by 2 bases and 1 base, with 15 bases remaining between them. CDR3 residues: CASSYGGQGSSYEQYV. In nucleotides, the CDR3 is TGTGCCAGCAGTTACGGTGGGCAGGGGAGTTCCTACGAGCAGTACGTC.

This chain connects TRBV6-1 to TRBJ2-7; D is unclear. Looked up from germline, CDR1 is MNHNS and CDR2 is SASEGT. Between the trimmed V and J ends, which lost 2 bases and 3 bases, there was a span of 14 bases. This CDR3 has 15 residues. The CDR3 here is CASSESTGPYYEQYF. The DNA for the CDR3 is TGTGCCAGCAGTGAATCAACTGGACCATACTACGAGCAGTACTTC.